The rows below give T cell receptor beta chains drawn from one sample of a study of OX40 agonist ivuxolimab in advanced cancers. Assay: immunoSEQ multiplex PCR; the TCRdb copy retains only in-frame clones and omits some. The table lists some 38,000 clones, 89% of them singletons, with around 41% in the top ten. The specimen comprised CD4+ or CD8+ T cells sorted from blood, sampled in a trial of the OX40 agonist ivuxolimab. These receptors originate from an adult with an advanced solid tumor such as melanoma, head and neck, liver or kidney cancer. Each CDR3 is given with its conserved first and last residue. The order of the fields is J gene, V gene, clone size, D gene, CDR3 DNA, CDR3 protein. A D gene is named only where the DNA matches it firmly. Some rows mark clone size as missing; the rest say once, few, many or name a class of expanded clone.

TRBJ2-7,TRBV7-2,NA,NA,TGTGCCAGCAGCTTAGACAGGCAATACGAGCAGTACTTC,CASSLDRQYEQYF
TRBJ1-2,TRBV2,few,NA,TGTGCCAGCACCATCCCGACGGGGGGAAACTATGGCTACACCTTC,CASTIPTGGNYGYTF
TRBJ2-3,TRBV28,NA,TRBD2,TGTGCCAGCAGTTTACGACTAGCGATCCGCACTTTT,CASSLRLAIRTF
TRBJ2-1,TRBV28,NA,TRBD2,TGTGCCAGCCGCCAGGGAGGGGACTACTCCTACAATGAGCAGTTCTTC,CASRQGGDYSYNEQFF
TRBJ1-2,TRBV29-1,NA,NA,TGCAGCGTTGAAGGGTTGGACAGCAACTATGGCTACACCTTC,CSVEGLDSNYGYTF
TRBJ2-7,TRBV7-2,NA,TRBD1,TGTGCCAGCAGCTTAGGTTCAGGACAGGCATTCTACGAGCAGTACTTC,CASSLGSGQAFYEQYF
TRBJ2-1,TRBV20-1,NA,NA,TGCAGTGCTAGGGCCCTAAATGAGCAGTTCTTC,CSARALNEQFF
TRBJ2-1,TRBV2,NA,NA,TGTGCCAGCAGTGAGCTGGGGGGGGGCCGCTCCTACAATGAGCAGTTCTTC,CASSELGGGRSYNEQFF
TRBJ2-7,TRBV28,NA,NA,TGTGCCAGCAGTGCCTACTACGAGCAGTACTTC,CASSAYYEQYF
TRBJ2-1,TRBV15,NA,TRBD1,TGTGCCACCAGCAGGGTCGGGACAGGGGGTCAGGGCTACAATGAGCAGTTCTTC,CATSRVGTGGQGYNEQFF
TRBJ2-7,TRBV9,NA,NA,TGTGCCAGCAGCGTAGGGAGTCGCGAGCAGTACTTC,CASSVGSREQYF